This note documents a single T cell receptor beta chain sequence. Its matching antigen is unknown. The sample is drawn from a study of cytomegalovirus exposure and HLA in healthy donors. Study-wide results and limits: Only CMV serostatus was available as immune exposure information. As confirmed in vitro, a few CMV-associated chains were specific for CMV antigens. After further analysis at a later stage, 16,951 TCR beta sequences were associated with HLA alleles at 0.05 false discovery rate.

Germline V lookup: CDR1 SGHRS, CDR2 YFSETQ. The CDR3 contains 14 residues. V was clipped by 4 bases and J by 3 bases, with 10 bases between them. This PCR relied on a set of 60 Vbeta primers and 13 Jbeta primers. Here immunoSEQ multiplex PCR was the method, and the copy in TCRdb shows in-frame clones only, minus some. This sample contains about 72,000 clones. Healthy bone marrow donors formed the donor group. The sequencing sample was made of PBMCs. The chain is built from TRBV5-1 and TRBJ2-2; D may be TRBD2 (5 bases). The clonotype originates from a man aged 40-50 years in good health and CMV-seronegative. Written as DNA, the CDR3 is TGCGCCAGCAGCCAACTCGGGGACACCGGGGAGCTGTTTTTT. Its protein is CASSQLGDTGELFF. The variable domain in full, with the rest retrieved from reference TRBV5-1 and TRBJ2-2, is KAGVTQTPRYLIKTRGQQVTLSCSPISGHRSVSWYQQTPGQGLQFLFEYFSETQRNKGNFPGRFSGRQFSNSRSEMNVSTLELGDSALYLCASSQLGDTGELFFGEGSRLTVL.